This TCR beta chain derives from a study of siplizumab effects on memory and regulatory T cells. Study conclusions and caveats: Unstimulated subsets contained matches for only a minor fraction of alloreactive clones. Naive T cells looked more diverse than memory cells, and they looked like major contributors to the alloresponse. Siplizumab conditions gave an average of approximately 70% Treg-derived mappable alloreactive CD4+ clones, versus 25% to 30% for controls.

Germline trimming cut 3 bases from V and 0 bases from J; bases unmatched to any gene: 2. The CDR3 sequence is 15 residues long. The V gene's germline CDR1 is MGHDK and CDR2 SYGVNS. Worth noting for this clone: Its antigen is as yet unknown.

Per sample, 100,000 or so TCR templates underwent assay. Clones were read by immunoSEQ multiplex PCR, and TCRdb kept only the in-frame ones, dropping some. The data hold 100,000 or so clones, with around 95% observed a single time. This clonotype was obtained from a human donor in good health. The specimen was non-Treg CD4+ T cells sorted from blood. This rearrangement joins TRBV25-1 to TRBJ2-3; 8 bases fit TRBD1. DNA for the CDR3: TGTGCCAGCAGTGACAGGGGGCTTAGCACAGATACGCAGTATTTT. This gives the protein CASSDRGLSTDTQYF.